This entry concerns a single TCR beta chain. This clone's antigen is unknown. No clone much larger than this one lies a single base away; base qualities are absent. Counted from cysteine to phenylalanine, this CDR3 has 20 amino acids. Of the read, only the CDR3 DNA is kept; its 60 bases are in frame from base 1. For this chain, trimming is 0 bases at the V end and 1 base at the J end, and the number of junction bases without a gene match is 12. As encoded in the germline V gene, CDR1 is SGHAT while CDR2 is FQNNGV. This sample stems from a study of cytomegalovirus exposure and HLA in healthy donors listed by TCRdb under 2017. As for the study more broadly: In an earlier analysis of roughly 500 of the donors, approximately 260 Gb of sequence data and some 120 million unique TCR beta sequences from about 179 million T cells were reported. About 310 gigabases of sequencing data and roughly 90 million unique TCR sequences were included in an early release covering around 600 HLA-typed donors. Of the roughly 400 genotyped donors, roughly 80% were placed in the genetic ancestry cluster associated with self-reported Caucasian donors. The study was designed to test whether signatures of past pathogen exposure could be identified by cataloging public T cell receptors. Using immunosequencing, the study profiled T cell repertoires from 500 to 800 subjects and related those repertoires to cytomegalovirus serostatus. Besides the first cohort of some 670 subjects, a separate validation cohort made up of over a hundred different subjects was used. The study combined high-throughput TCR immunosequencing, statistical association of individual TCRs with disease status, and machine learning to predict cytomegalovirus infection status. A later analysis re-analyzed previously published TCR beta repertoires from 500 to 700 donors and added high-resolution HLA genotyping to study TCR occurrence patterns. In the later analysis, no new phenotypic data were used to find candidate immune exposures; instead, reliance was placed on TCR beta sequences and their occurrence across donors. An earlier analysis of about 600 of the donors used high-throughput TCR beta sequencing to judge whether each TCR beta V gene segment behaved as functional or pseudogenic. Donor age, sex, ethnicity and CMV serostatus were collected together with the repertoire data. A later genetic analysis used genome-wide SNP genotypes for 398 of the 666 donors, treating that subset as a discovery cohort. All discovery cohort repertoires had been generated on a single sequencing platform. Both class I and class II loci were covered by HLA typing, at four-digit resolution. The number of typed donors differed by locus: about 620-640 for A, B, C, DRB1 and DQB1; roughly 510 for DQA1; approximately 600 for DPA1; and around 490 for DPB1. Five DR-DQ haplotypes were treated as single units for association and clustering because of strong linkage in the cohort. On average, 235,054 unique TCR beta nucleotide sequences were sequenced per donor among 350 to 400 genotyped donors of the cohort, with approximately 18% of those sequences being non-productive. Study-level results and caveats: While some public TCRs were present in many individuals, most TCR sequences turned up only very rarely across donors. Broadly in line with IMGT annotations, most TCR beta V segments showed up in productive rearrangements about 87% or about 30% of the time in an earlier analysis of under 700 of the donors. Assigning TCR associations to individual alleles was difficult when HLA alleles, especially DR and DQ, strongly co-occurred. The 87-base-pair reads could not distinguish some IMGT-functional V segments, including TRBV6-2 and TRBV6-3, so those segments were excluded. A total of fewer than 200 TCR beta chains were listed by the study as associated with cytomegalovirus. The classifier was reported to diagnose cytomegalovirus status with high specificity and sensitivity in both the original cohort and the validation cohort. Sequencing depth was assumed to be roughly uniform across donors in the presence/absence analyses, though that assumption may not hold. In a later analysis, several top co-occurrence clusters were reported to appear linked to parvovirus B19, influenza, CMV and Epstein-Barr virus. Because counts were too low, roughly 17 rarely observed V segments, including chromosome 9 orphons, were left out of the earlier analysis of 587 of the donors. V-gene and J-gene trimming of TCR beta chains was associated with a missense DCLRE1C variant in a later genetic analysis, and the association was replicated in an independent cohort. In a later analysis, 15,000 to 20,000 TCR beta sequences were associated with specific HLA alleles at a false discovery rate of 0.05. Because some donors lacked HLA typing at each locus, the association tests relied only on the typed subset. It was suggested by the authors that the approach could potentially be generalized to other disease states and immunological phenotypes. According to a later genetic analysis, donors in an Asian-associated ancestry cluster had fewer N-insertions in productive TCRs than the approximately 610-donor mean. The cohort was sequenced for TCR beta chains only, and without alpha or paired-chain data the features that could be detected were limited. In vitro tests confirmed that a few of the cytomegalovirus-associated TCR beta chains recognize cytomegalovirus antigens. A later analysis found that most CMV-associated TCR beta chains appeared HLA-restricted, with HLA associations seemingly driven largely by CMV exposure. In a later analysis, TCR association rates were found to vary across HLA loci, with the most associated TCRs seen for DRB1 alleles and the fewest for HLA-C alleles. A further reported finding was that TCR beta sequences accurately predicted the HLA-A and HLA-B alleles for most subjects in the first cohort. Correlated functional status among segregating V segments might be attributable to linkage disequilibrium, but an unknown experimental factor could not be ruled out. The sequencing pipeline was judged likely to have produced a cluster of highly shared sequence variants as a technical artifact. In a later analysis, HLA-associated TCR beta chains were found to be more clonally expanded and to have lower generation probabilities than equally common non-associated chains. For the cohort, immune exposure information was limited to CMV serostatus.

Library generation was performed with the immunoSEQ multiplex PCR assay. A mixture of 60 forward primers for TCR Vbeta segments and 13 reverse primers for TCR Jbeta segments was used in the multiplex PCR. Amplification of the CDR3 region of rearranged TCR beta genes was performed with a multiplex PCR assay on genomic DNA. The amplified TCR beta libraries were sequenced on the Illumina HiSeq System as 87-base-pair reads. The study's own analysis went as follows. A later analysis tallied roughly 80 million unique TCR beta chains across the 640 or so repertoires, and roughly 11 million of those chains were shared by two or more donors. Raw reads were error-corrected and collapsed into unique sequences by a nearest-neighbor algorithm in which closely related sequences were merged to remove PCR and sequencing errors. CDR3 sequences were aligned to IMGT reference sequences to assign V, D and J gene segments. For a sequence to be retained, at least a six-nucleotide match to both a V gene segment and a J gene segment was required. Rearrangements were classified as productive when the CDR3 lacked stop codons and remained in frame with V and J, and all other rearrangements were classified as non-productive. Following IMGT convention, CDR3 was defined as the stretch from the second conserved V-encoded cysteine to the conserved J-encoded phenylalanine. The earlier analysis of about 620 of the donors excluded sequences that lacked an unambiguous match to a single V gene segment. An earlier analysis of roughly 590 of the donors called V segments functional above 56.7% productive rearrangements and segregating when the between-donor standard deviation exceeded 5%. A statistical classification framework was built to diagnose cytomegalovirus status from the catalog of TCR beta chain sequences. A later analysis assigned V and J genes by comparing TCR nucleotide sequences with IMGT/GENE-DB human TR gene sequences. Using the TCRdist pipeline, a later analysis assigned CDR3 sequences along with most-parsimonious VDJ recombination scenarios. In a later analysis, each TCR beta chain was defined by its CDR3 amino acid sequence together with its V-gene family, and reads without a unique V-gene family were excluded. As a way to deal with suspected cross-contamination and a sequencing artifact, a later analysis dropped roughly 620 nucleotide sequences that were highly shared and had low generation probability. For each public chain, a later analysis derived a clonal expansion index from normalized ranks of inferred template counts within each repertoire. In a later analysis, generation probabilities were computed using a VDJ recombination model fitted to out-of-frame rearrangements, and the results were checked against IGoR. In a later analysis, hypergeometric tests were used to score TCR-TCR, TCR-HLA and TCR-CMV co-occurrence, with a repertoire-size bias correction applied to TCR pairs. A later analysis estimated false discovery rates by permuting HLA or CMV assignments 20 times. In a later analysis, co-occurring TCRs were grouped using DBSCAN, with TCRdist sequence similarity added in when clustering inside HLA-allele-positive subsets. Co-occurrence clustering excluded repertoires with fewer than 30,000 or more than 120,000 public chains, plus five with anomalous nucleotide sharing. TCRdb's version of the immuneACCESS table is confined to in-frame rearrangements and falls short of the full clone set. An unresolved V gene accounts for under half of the shortfall where checked; the remainder is of unknown origin. V and J calls and clone size are given by that table; D and trimming were obtained from the DNA. A total of about 64,000 clones appear in this sample, roughly 80% of them only once. Roughly 5% of the sample comes from the top ten.

The cohort comprised several hundred healthy bone marrow donors. All cohort members were sampled while nominally healthy, although unrecorded immune exposures were likely present. The donor tested CMV seropositive, placing the donor among the 250 to 300 seropositive members of the cohort. A peripheral blood sample was collected from each donor, and TCR beta sequencing was performed on peripheral blood mononuclear cells. Genomic DNA extraction from the blood cell samples was performed with the Qiagen DNeasy Blood Extraction Kit. Specimen: PBMCs. The origin of this receptor is a male donor in good health and CMV-seropositive. This receptor chain uses TRBV11-2 and TRBJ2-1, with TRBD1 matching 10 junction bases. The sequenced DNA: TGTGCCAGCAGCTTAGATTGGACAGGGGGGAATCACTGGTCCTACAATGAGCAGTTCTTC. Its protein is CASSLDWTGGNHWSYNEQFF.